Below are 15 T cell receptor beta chains sequenced from a single sample in a study of blood T cell repertoires in COVID-19. Sequencing was performed with immunoSEQ multiplex PCR; in TCRdb, only in-frame clones are kept and a portion is missing. The data hold some 170,000 clones, with around 82% observed a single time. The source material was peripheral blood. The origin of the receptors is a man aged 55 to 69 with active or convalescent COVID-19.

This clone has only a few counts. J is TRBJ1-6 and V is TRBV27, with a possible D match to TRBD1 (5 bases). The CDR3 has 15 residues. V was pared by 4 bases and J by 8 bases, with 15 bases between. CDR1 MNHEY and CDR2 SMNVEV come from the germline V gene (reference sequence). CDR3 nucleotides: TGTGCCAGCAGTTCCCGGCGCCAGGGCGATTCACCCCTCCACTTT. Amino acids: CASSSRRQGDSPLHF.

This clone was recorded only once. CDR3 sequence reads: CASSWTEDTGELFF. The CDR3 region has the DNA TGTGCCAGCAGCTGGACAGAGGACACCGGGGAGCTGTTTTTT. The gene calls are TRBV11-3 and TRBJ2-2; D possibly corresponds to TRBD1 (6 bases). CDR1 is SGHNT, CDR2 YENEEA, per germline. The CDR3 loop spans 14 amino acids. The ends were cut back, 4 bases at V and 3 bases at J, with 9 bases in the middle.

The genes are TRBV18 and TRBJ2-7, with 8 bases aligning to TRBD1. The CDR3 loop spans 14 amino acids. Germline values: CDR1 KGHSH, CDR2 LQKENI. With V trimmed by 3 bases and J by 3 bases, 4 bases remained unmatched. The CDR3 sequence: CASSPGTGIYEQYF. As DNA, the CDR3 is TGTGCCAGCTCACCCGGGACAGGAATCTACGAGCAGTACTTC.

The chain carries TRBV19 and TRBJ1-5; tentatively, D is TRBD1 (6 bases). The CDR3 sequence is 15 residues long. Germline assignment: CDR1 LNHDA and CDR2 SQIVND (reference sequence). V lost 6 bases and J lost 0, with 12 bases in between. CDR3 coding DNA: TGTGCCAGTAGAATACAGGGCTATAGCAATCAGCCCCAGCATTTT. Translated, it gives CASRIQGYSNQPQHF.

The rearrangement uses TRBV11-1 and TRBJ2-2; D is possibly TRBD2 (5 bases). This CDR3 region has 16 residues. V was trimmed by 5 bases and J by 2 bases, leaving 15 bases between them. Germline CDR1 reads SGHAT; CDR2 reads FQDESV (reference sequence). CDR3 coding DNA: TGTGCCAGCAGCGCTAATCCCGGAGGCAACACCGGGGAGCTGTTTTTT. Its translation is CASSANPGGNTGELFF.

The chain links TRBV19 to TRBJ2-1; D remains ambiguous. The CDR3 has 15 residues. The germline V gene has CDR1 LNHDA and CDR2 SQIVND (reference sequence). In nucleotides, the CDR3 is TGTTCAACCAGTAGGAGAGGAGAAGGCTACAATGAGCAGTTCTTC. Translation gives CSTSRRGEGYNEQFF.

The rearrangement uses TRBV6-4 and TRBJ2-3; 7 positions agree with TRBD2. CDR3 length: 15 residues. J gave up 0 bases and V 3 bases, and 3 bases lay outside the gene matches. The germline V gene has CDR1 MRHNA and CDR2 SNTAGT. The CDR3 reads CASSERAGSTDTQYF. CDR3 nucleotide sequence: TGTGCCAGCAGTGAAAGAGCGGGGAGCACAGATACGCAGTATTTT.

This clone was counted once. The V and J genes are TRBV5-1 and TRBJ2-2, with 7 bases aligning to TRBD2. This CDR3 spans 15 amino acids. J lost 7 bases, V lost 4 bases, and 10 bases had no gene match. Germline values: CDR1 SGHRS, CDR2 YFSETQ. CDR3: CASSQQSGKIGELFF. For the CDR3, the DNA is TGCGCCAGCAGCCAGCAGAGCGGGAAAATCGGGGAGCTGTTTTTT.

The chain has TRBV27 and TRBJ2-7; tentatively, D is TRBD2 (5 bases). The germline V gene encodes CDR1 MNHEY and CDR2 SMNVEV (reference sequence). The V end was cut by 0 bases, the J end by 5 bases, with 8 bases between. There are 13 residues in the CDR3. CDR3 loop: CASSLSGNNEQYF. DNA for the CDR3: TGTGCCAGCAGTTTATCCGGGAACAACGAGCAGTACTTC.

There are a few counts of this clone. The J gene is TRBJ1-1, the V gene TRBV5-1; TRBD1 matches at 7 bases. V lost 6 bases, J lost 5 bases, and 7 bases stayed unmatched. The CDR3 spans 13 residues. CDR1 and CDR2 (germline): SGHRS, YFSETQ. CDR3 nucleotides: TGCGCCAGCACCCAAGACAGGGAGACTGAAGCTTTCTTT. Its translation is CASTQDRETEAFF.

The chain links TRBV6-5 to TRBJ2-1; TRBD1 matches at 11 bases. Germline V gene data show CDR1 as MNHEY and CDR2 as SVGAGI. The CDR3 loop spans 13 amino acids. The J segment lost 9 bases and the V segment lost 10 bases, leaving 8 bases of the junction unmatched. The CDR3 DNA is TGTGCCACCCGGACAGGGGGCCTTGGTGAGCAGTTCTTC. It translates to CATRTGGLGEQFF.

In its sample, this clone was seen a few times. The CDR3 sequence is CASSQVQKGPGKASTNEKLFF. In nucleotides, the CDR3 is TGCGCCAGCAGCCAAGTACAAAAGGGCCCCGGGAAGGCATCAACTAATGAAAAACTGTTTTTT. This sequence joins TRBV4-1 and TRBJ1-4; D is unresolved. V dropped 1 base and J dropped 0 bases, with 24 bases sitting between them. The length of the CDR3 is 21 residues. Germline V CDR1 and CDR2: MGHRA, YSYEKL.

This clone came up a few times. The rearrangement uses TRBV18 and TRBJ2-7; 8 positions match TRBD1. Germline V lookup: CDR1 KGHSH, CDR2 LQKENI. V dropped 5 bases and J dropped 0; count of bases not matched to a gene: 3. The CDR3 has 14 amino acids. DNA for the CDR3: TGTGCCAGCTCAGGGGGGACAGGCTCCTACGAGCAGTACTTC. This sequence encodes CASSGGTGSYEQYF.

In its sample, this clone was seen once. This rearrangement joins TRBV7-9 to TRBJ2-2, with 11 bases aligning to TRBD2. Losses at the gene ends were 5 bases for V and 2 bases for J; bases not matched to a gene: 4. Germline CDR1 and CDR2: SEHNR and FQNEAQ (reference sequence). The CDR3 sequence is 16 residues long. CDR3 region: CASSPGLADNTGELFF. In DNA form, the CDR3 reads TGTGCCAGCAGCCCGGGACTAGCGGATAACACCGGGGAGCTGTTTTTT. Together with reference TRBV7-9 and TRBJ2-2, the CDR3 gives the full variable domain: DTGVSQNPRHKITKRGQNVTFRCDPISEHNRLYWYRQTLGQGPEFLTYFQNEAQLEKSRLLSDRFSAERPKGSFSTLEIQRTEQGDSAMYLCASSPGLADNTGELFFGEGSRLTVL.

This sequence joins TRBV29-1 and TRBJ1-1, with TRBD1 identical over 7 bases. The V gene's germline CDR1 is SQVTM and CDR2 ANQGSEA. CDR3 length: 12 amino acids. V shed 7 bases, J shed 1 base, and the junction held 3 bases outside the gene matches. The CDR3 loop is CSGGQWNTEAFF. CDR3 coding DNA: TGCAGCGGGGGACAGTGGAACACTGAAGCTTTCTTT.